The clone carrying this T cell receptor (beta chain) was seen at least ten times. Its target is not known. The data were obtained in a study of T cells in Graves' hyperthyroidism and ophthalmopathy. Study findings and constraints: Also found in blood were most expanded thyroid clonotypes above 0.001.

The V gene end was trimmed by 4 bases and the J gene end by 6 bases; junction bases not matched to a gene: 4. CDR3 length equals 14 residues. Per the germline V gene, CDR1 is MNHEY and CDR2 is SMNVEV (reference sequence). It was RNA transcripts that yielded the amplified TCR beta CDR3 regions. During a first-round RT-PCR of the TCR CDR3, the HTBI primer set was used. TCRdb reprocessed the multiplex PCR reads via MiXCR and lists one record per CDR3 protein. Of 600,000 to 900,000 distinct CDR3 sequences listed, roughly 15% are singletons. V is TRBV27 and J is TRBJ2-7; 12 nucleotides line up with TRBD1. Sequenced material: blood. This receptor was obtained from a man aged 18 to 29 with Graves' hyperthyroidism. DNA for the CDR3: TGTGCCAGCAGTTCCCGGGACAGGGGGCCCGAGCAGTACTTC. Its protein product is CASSSRDRGPEQYF.